This TCR beta chain comes out of a study of T cell responses to AZD1222 COVID-19 vaccine. Findings of the study overall: Breadth and depth of Spike-specific TCRs rose after two AZD1222 doses.

The assay was immunoSEQ multiplex PCR, and TCRdb's table has in-frame clones only and misses some. This table has about 120,000 clones, approximately 90% appearing once. The V gene end was trimmed by 6 bases and the J gene end by 0 bases; junction bases not matched to a gene: 2. In germline, CDR1 is LNHDA, CDR2 SQIVND (reference sequence). CDR3 length equals 14 residues. With respect to this clone: Its matching antigen is unknown.

Here the sequenced sample was peripheral blood, taken on day 0 of AZD1222 vaccination. The J gene is TRBJ1-3, the V gene TRBV19; 7 nucleotides align to TRBD1. This receptor was taken from an adult in good health. The CDR3 is CASRGTVSGNTIYF. CDR3 in DNA: TGTGCCAGTAGGGGGACAGTCTCTGGAAACACCATATATTTT. Full variable domain (missing parts from reference TRBV19 and TRBJ1-3): DGGITQSPKYLFRKEGQNVTLSCEQNLNHDAMYWYRQDPGQGLRLIYYSQIVNDFQKGDIAEGYSVSREKKESFPLTVTSAQKNPTAFYLCASRGTVSGNTIYFGEGSWLTVV.